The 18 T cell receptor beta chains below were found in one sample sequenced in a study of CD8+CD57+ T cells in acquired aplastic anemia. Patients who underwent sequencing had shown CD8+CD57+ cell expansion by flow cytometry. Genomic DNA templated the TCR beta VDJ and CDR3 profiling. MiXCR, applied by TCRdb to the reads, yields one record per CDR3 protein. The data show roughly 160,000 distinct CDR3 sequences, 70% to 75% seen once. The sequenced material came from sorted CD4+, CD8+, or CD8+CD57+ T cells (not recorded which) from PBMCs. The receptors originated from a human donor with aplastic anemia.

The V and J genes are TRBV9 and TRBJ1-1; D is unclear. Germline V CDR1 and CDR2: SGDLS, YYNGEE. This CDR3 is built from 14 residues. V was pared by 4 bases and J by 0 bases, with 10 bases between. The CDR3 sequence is CASSNSGMNTEAFF. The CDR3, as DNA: TGTGCCAGCAGCAACTCCGGAATGAACACTGAAGCTTTCTTT.

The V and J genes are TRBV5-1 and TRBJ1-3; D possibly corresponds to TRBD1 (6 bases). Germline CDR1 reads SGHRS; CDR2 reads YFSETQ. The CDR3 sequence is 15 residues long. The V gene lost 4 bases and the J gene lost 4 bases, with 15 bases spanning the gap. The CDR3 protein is CASSKQGLDGNTIYF. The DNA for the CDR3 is TGCGCCAGCAGCAAACAGGGCCTCGACGGAAACACCATATATTTT.

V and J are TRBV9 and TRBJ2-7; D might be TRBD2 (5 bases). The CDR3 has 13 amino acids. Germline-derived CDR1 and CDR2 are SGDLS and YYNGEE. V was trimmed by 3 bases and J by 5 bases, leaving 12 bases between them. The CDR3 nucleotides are TGTGCCAGCAGCGCGGGTTCCGGGAACGAGCAGTACTTC. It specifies CASSAGSGNEQYF.

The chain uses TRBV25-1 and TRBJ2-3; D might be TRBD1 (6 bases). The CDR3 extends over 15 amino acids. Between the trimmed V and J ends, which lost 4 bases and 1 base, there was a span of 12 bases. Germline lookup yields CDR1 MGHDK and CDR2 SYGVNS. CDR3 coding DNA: TGTGCCAGCAGTGCCCAGGGGAAGGGCACAGATACGCAGTATTTT. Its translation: CASSAQGKGTDTQYF.

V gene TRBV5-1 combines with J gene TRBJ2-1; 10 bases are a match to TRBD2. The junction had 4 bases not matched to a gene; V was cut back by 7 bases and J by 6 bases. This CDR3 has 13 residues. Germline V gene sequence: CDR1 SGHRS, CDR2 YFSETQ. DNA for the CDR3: TGCGCCAGCCGAAGACTAGCGGGCAATGAGCAGTTCTTC. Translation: CASRRLAGNEQFF.

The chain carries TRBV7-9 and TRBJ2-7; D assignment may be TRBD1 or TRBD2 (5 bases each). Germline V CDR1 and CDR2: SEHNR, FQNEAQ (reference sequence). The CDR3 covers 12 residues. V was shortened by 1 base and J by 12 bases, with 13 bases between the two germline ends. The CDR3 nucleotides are TGTGCCAGCAGCTTAGTCCGGGACGCGCTGTACTTC. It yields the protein CASSLVRDALYF.

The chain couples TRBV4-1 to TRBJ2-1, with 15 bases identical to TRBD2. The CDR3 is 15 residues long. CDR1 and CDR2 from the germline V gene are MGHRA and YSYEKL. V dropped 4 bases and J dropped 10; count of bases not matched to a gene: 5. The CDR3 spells CASSPWTSGRGEQFF. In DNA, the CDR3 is TGCGCCAGCAGCCCTTGGACTAGCGGGAGGGGGGAGCAGTTCTTC.

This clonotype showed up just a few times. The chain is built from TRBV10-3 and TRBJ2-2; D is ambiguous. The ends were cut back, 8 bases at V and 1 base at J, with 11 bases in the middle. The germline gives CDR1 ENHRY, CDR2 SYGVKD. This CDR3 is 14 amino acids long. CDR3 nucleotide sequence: TGTGCCATCGGTTGGGGTATGAACACCGGGGAGCTGTTTTTT. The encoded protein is CAIGWGMNTGELFF.

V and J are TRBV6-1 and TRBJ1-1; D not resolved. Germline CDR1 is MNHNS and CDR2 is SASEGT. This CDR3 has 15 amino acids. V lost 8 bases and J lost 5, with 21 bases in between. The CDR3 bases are TGTGCCAGCGGCTCGGGCCTTCAGGTGGGGACTGAAGCTTTCTTT. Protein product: CASGSGLQVGTEAFF.

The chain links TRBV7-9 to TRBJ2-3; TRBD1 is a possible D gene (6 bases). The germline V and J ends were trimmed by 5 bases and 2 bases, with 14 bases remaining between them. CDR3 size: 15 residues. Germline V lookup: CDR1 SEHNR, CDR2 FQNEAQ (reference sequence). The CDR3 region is CASSHRESPTDTQYF. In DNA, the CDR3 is TGTGCCAGCAGCCACAGGGAGAGCCCCACAGATACGCAGTATTTT. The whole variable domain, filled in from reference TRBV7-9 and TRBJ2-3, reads DTGVSQNPRHKITKRGQNVTFRCDPISEHNRLYWYRQTLGQGPEFLTYFQNEAQLEKSRLLSDRFSAERPKGSFSTLEIQRTEQGDSAMYLCASSHRESPTDTQYFGPGTRLTVL.

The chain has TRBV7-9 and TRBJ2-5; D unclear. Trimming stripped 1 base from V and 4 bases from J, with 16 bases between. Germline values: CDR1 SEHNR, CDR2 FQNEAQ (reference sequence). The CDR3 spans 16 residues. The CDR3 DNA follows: TGTGCCAGCAGCTTAGGTAGTCTCTTTGGCTTAGAGACCCAGTACTTC. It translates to CASSLGSLFGLETQYF.

CDR3 region: CASSFEGVSGANVLTF. Here the CDR3 DNA reads TGTGCCAGCAGTTTTGAGGGAGTCTCTGGGGCCAACGTCCTGACTTTC. The V call is TRBV28, the J call TRBJ2-6, with TRBD2 as a possible D gene (5 bases). This CDR3 is built from 16 residues. V gave up 3 bases and J gave up 0 bases, with 9 bases separating them. The germline CDR1 and CDR2 sequences are MDHEN and SYDVKM.

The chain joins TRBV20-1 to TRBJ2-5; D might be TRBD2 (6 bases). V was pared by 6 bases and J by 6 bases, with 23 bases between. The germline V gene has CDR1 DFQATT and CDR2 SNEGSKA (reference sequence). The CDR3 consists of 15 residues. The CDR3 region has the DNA TGCAGTGCCGTTGGGGTGCGGGGAGGCGCAAAGACCCAGTACTTC. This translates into CSAVGVRGGAKTQYF.

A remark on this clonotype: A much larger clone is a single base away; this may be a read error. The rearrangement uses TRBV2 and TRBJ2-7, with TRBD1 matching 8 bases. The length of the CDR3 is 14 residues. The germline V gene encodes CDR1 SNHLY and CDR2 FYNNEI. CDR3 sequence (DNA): TGTGCCAGCAAGACAGGGGACGGGTCCTGCGAGCAGTACTTC. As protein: CASKTGDGSCEQYF.

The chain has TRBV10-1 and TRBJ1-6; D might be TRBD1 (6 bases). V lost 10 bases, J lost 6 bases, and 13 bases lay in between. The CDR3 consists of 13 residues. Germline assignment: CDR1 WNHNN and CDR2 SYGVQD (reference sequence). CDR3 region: CATKKDSNSPLHF. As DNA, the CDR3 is TGCGCCACCAAAAAGGACAGTAATTCACCCCTCCACTTT.

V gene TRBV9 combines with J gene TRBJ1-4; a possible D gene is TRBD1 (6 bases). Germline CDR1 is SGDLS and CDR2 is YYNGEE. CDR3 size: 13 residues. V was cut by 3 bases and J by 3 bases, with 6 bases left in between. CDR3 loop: CASSGTANEKLFF. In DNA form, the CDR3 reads TGTGCCAGCAGCGGGACAGCTAATGAAAAACTGTTTTTT.

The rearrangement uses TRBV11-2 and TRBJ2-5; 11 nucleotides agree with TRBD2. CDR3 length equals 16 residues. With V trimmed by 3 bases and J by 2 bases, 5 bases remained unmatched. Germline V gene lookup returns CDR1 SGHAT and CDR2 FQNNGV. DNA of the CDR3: TGTGCCAGCAGCTTCGGACTAGCGGGCGCGCAAGAGACCCAGTACTTC. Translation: CASSFGLAGAQETQYF.

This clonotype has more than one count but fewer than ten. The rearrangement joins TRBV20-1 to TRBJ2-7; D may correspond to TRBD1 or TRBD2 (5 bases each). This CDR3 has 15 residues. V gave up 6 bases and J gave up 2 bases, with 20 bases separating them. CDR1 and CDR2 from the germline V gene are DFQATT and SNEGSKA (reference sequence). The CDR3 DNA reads TGCAGTGCCGACCGCATGGGGGACGGGGCCTACGAGCAGTACTTC. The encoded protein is CSADRMGDGAYEQYF.